This T cell receptor beta chain was sequenced in a study of Graves' ophthalmopathy and Graves' hyperthyroidism. This clonotype was counted ten times or more. The V gene lost 5 bases and the J gene lost 1 base, with 14 bases spanning the gap. In germline, CDR1 is LGHNT, CDR2 FRNRAP. CDR3 length equals 15 residues. Other autoimmune disease, uncontrolled infection, pregnancy and lactation led to exclusion. Transcripts of RNA were the source for amplifying TCR beta CDR3 regions. Scientists carried out first-round RT-PCR using HTBI primers and then a second-round multiplex PCR. TCRdb redid the calling of the multiplex PCR reads with MiXCR, one entry per CDR3 protein. The table has about 400,000 distinct CDR3 sequences, about 18% seen once.

Sequencing used peripheral blood. The sequence was obtained from a woman aged 18-29 years with Graves' ophthalmopathy. This chain connects TRBV12-5 to TRBJ1-1; D remains ambiguous. The CDR3 bases are TGTGCTAGTGGTGCCGGTGCGGCGGAGAACACTGAAGCTTTCTTT. This gives the protein CASGAGAAENTEAFF.